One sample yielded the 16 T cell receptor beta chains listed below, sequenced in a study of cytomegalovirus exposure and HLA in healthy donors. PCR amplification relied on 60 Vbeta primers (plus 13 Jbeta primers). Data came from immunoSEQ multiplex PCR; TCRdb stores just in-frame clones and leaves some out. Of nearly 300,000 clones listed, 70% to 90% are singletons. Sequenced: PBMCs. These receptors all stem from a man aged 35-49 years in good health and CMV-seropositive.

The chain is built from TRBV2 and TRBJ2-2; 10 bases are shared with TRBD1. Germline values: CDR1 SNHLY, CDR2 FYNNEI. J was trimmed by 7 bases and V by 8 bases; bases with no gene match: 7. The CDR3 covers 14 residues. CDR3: CASVRQGAGGELFF. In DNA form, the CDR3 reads TGTGCCAGCGTTAGACAGGGGGCAGGCGGGGAGCTGTTTTTT.

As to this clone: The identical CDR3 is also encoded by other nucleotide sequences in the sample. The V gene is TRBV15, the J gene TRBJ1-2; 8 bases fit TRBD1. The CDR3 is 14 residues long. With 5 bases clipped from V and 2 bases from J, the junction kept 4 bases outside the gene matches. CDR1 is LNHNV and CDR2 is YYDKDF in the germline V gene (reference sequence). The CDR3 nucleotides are TGTGCCACCAGCCTTGGACAGGGCAACTATGGCTACACCTTC. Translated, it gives CATSLGQGNYGYTF.

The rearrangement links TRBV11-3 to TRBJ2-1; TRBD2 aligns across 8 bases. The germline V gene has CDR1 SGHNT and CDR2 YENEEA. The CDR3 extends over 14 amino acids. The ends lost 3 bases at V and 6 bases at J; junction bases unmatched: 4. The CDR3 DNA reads TGTGCCAGCAGCTTCGGCGGGAGGATCAATGAGCAGTTCTTC. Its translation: CASSFGGRINEQFF.

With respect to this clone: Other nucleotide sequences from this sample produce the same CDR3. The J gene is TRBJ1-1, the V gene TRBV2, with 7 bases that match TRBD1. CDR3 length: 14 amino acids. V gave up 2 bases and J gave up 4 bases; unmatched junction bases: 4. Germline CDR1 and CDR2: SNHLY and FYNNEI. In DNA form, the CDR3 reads TGTGCCAGCAGTGAAACAGCAGGGGGCACTGAAGCTTTCTTT. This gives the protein CASSETAGGTEAFF.

CDR3 DNA sequence: TGTGCCTGGAGAAGTCCCGGGACAGGGTTCGGCGAGCAGTTCTTC. Translated, it gives CAWRSPGTGFGEQFF. The rearrangement joins TRBV30 to TRBJ2-1; 9 bases match TRBD1. The germline V gene has CDR1 GTSNPN and CDR2 SVGIG (reference sequence). The CDR3 contains 15 residues. Trimming took 3 bases from V and 10 from J; bases not matched to a gene: 13.

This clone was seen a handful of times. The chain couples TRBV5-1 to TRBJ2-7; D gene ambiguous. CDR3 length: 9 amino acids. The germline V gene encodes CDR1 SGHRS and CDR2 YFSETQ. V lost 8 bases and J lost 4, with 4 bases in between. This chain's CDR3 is CARRYEQYF. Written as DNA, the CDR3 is TGCGCCAGGCGATACGAGCAGTACTTC.

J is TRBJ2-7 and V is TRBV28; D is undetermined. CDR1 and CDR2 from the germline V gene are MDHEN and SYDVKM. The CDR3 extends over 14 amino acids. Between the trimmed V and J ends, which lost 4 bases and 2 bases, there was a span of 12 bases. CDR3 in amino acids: CASSSILVAYEQYF. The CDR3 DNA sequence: TGTGCCAGCAGTTCGATTCTAGTGGCCTACGAGCAGTACTTC.

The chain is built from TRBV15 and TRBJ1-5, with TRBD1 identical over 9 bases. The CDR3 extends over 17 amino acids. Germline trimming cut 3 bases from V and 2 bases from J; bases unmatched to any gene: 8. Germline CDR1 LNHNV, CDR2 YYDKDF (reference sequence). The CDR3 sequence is CATSSITGGMGNQPQHF. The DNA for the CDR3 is TGTGCCACCAGCAGCATAACAGGGGGCATGGGCAATCAGCCCCAGCATTTT.

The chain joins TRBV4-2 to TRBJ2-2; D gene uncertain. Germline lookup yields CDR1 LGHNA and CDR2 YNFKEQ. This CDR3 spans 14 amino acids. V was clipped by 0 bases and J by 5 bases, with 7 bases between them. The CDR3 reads CASSQESKTGELFF. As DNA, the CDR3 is TGTGCCAGCAGCCAAGAGAGTAAGACCGGGGAGCTGTTTTTT.

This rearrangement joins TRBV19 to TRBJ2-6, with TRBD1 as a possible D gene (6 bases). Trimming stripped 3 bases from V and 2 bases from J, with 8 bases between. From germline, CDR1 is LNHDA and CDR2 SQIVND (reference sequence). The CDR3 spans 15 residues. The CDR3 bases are TGTGCCAGTAGTATTGAGGGGGCTGGGGCCAACGTCCTGACTTTC. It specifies CASSIEGAGANVLTF.

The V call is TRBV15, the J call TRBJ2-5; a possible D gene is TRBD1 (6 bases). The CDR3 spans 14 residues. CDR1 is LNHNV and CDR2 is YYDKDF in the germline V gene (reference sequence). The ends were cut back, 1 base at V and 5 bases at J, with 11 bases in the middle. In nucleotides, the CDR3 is TGTGCCACCAGCAGAGGGACAGAGAGGGAGACCCAGTACTTC. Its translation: CATSRGTERETQYF.

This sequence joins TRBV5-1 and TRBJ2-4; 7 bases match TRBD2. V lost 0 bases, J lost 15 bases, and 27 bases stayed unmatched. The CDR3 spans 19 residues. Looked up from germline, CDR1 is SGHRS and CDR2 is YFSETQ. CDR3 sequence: CASSLGARTSFLFVLPSYF. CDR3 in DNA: TGCGCCAGCAGCTTGGGGGCCAGGACTAGTTTTCTTTTCGTGCTCCCCTCGTACTTC.

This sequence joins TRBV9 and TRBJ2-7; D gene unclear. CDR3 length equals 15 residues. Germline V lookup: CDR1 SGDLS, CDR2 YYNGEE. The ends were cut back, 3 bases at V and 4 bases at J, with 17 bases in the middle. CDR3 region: CASSGGAFSLYEQYF. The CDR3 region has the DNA TGTGCCAGCAGCGGAGGAGCTTTTTCCTTATACGAGCAGTACTTC.

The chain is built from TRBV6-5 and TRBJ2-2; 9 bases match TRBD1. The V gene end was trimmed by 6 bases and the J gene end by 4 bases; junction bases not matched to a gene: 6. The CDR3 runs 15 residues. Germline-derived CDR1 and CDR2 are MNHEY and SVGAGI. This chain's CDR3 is CASRSPGQGTGELFF. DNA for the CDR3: TGTGCCAGCAGATCCCCGGGACAGGGCACCGGGGAGCTGTTTTTT.

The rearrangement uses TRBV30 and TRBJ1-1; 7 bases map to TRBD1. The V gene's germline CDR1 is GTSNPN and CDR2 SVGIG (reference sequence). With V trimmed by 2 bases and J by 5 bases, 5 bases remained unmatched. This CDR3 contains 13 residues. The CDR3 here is CAWSRGQQTEAFF. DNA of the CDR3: TGTGCCTGGAGTAGGGGGCAGCAAACTGAAGCTTTCTTT.

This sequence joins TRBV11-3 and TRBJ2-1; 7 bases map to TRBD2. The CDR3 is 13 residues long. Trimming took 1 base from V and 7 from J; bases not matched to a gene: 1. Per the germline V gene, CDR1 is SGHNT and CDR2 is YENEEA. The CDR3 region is CASSLGRENEQFF. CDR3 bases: TGTGCCAGCAGCTTAGGGCGGGAGAATGAGCAGTTCTTC.